These 8 T cell receptor beta chains were sequenced from one sample in a study of technical replicates of blood from a few donors. Generated by immunoSEQ multiplex PCR, the TCRdb table keeps only in-frame clones and is missing some. The sample holds approximately 81,000 clones, roughly 95% seen once. Input material: T cells isolated from PBMCs. Receptor source: a human donor in good health.

This chain connects TRBV28 to TRBJ1-1; 7 positions match TRBD1. This CDR3 spans 14 amino acids. The germline V gene has CDR1 MDHEN and CDR2 SYDVKM. J lost 4 bases, V lost 6 bases, and 8 bases had no gene match. The CDR3 nucleotides read TGTGCCAGCAGGAAGACAGGGTCCCTCACTGAAGCTTTCTTT. Residues: CASRKTGSLTEAFF.

The gene calls are TRBV7-9 and TRBJ1-1; D unclear. CDR1 is SEHNR, CDR2 FQNEAQ, per germline (reference sequence). The CDR3 is made up of 13 amino acids. Deletions cut 5 bases from V and 8 bases from J, with 15 bases between. CDR3 DNA: TGTGCCAGCAGCATTGCACAGCGGTCAGAAGCTTTCTTT. This translates into CASSIAQRSEAFF.

This chain joins TRBV18 and TRBJ1-1; D remains unclear. V was trimmed by 3 bases and J by 4 bases, leaving 9 bases between them. The CDR3 covers 13 residues. Germline values: CDR1 KGHSH, CDR2 LQKENI. CDR3 sequence (DNA): TGTGCCAGCTCACCGGAGGTTAGCACTGAAGCTTTCTTT. As protein: CASSPEVSTEAFF.

The chain couples TRBV13 to TRBJ1-2, with TRBD1 as a possible D gene (5 bases). The CDR3 is 16 residues long. From germline, CDR1 is PRHDT and CDR2 FYEKMQ (reference sequence). The germline V and J ends were trimmed by 5 bases and 5 bases, with 21 bases remaining between them. For the CDR3, the DNA is TGTGCCAGCAGCAGCGCGGGGACCCAACGTACATATGGCTACACCTTC. Its protein product is CASSSAGTQRTYGYTF.

The rearrangement joins TRBV18 to TRBJ2-7; TRBD1 matches 7 bases. J lost 1 base, V lost 3 bases, and 3 bases had no gene match. This CDR3 comprises 14 residues. Germline V gene sequence: CDR1 KGHSH, CDR2 LQKENI. CDR3 bases: TGTGCCAGCTCACCCGGGGACAGTTCCTACGAGCAGTACTTC. Translated, it gives CASSPGDSSYEQYF.

This chain connects TRBV11-1 to TRBJ2-7; 7 bases align to TRBD1. This CDR3 is built from 13 residues. Germline loops: CDR1 SGHAT, CDR2 FQDESV (reference sequence). Trimming took 3 bases from V and 5 from J; bases not matched to a gene: 4. CDR3 protein: CASSFFQGDEQYF. CDR3 sequence (DNA): TGTGCCAGCAGCTTTTTTCAGGGGGACGAGCAGTACTTC. The variable domain in full, completed from reference TRBV11-1 and TRBJ2-7, reads EAEVAQSPRYKITEKSQAVAFWCDPISGHATLYWYRQILGQGPELLVQFQDESVVDDSQLPKDRFSAERLKGVDSTLKIQPAELGDSAMYLCASSFFQGDEQYFGPGTRLTVT.

The V gene is TRBV7-2, the J gene TRBJ2-7; a weak D match, TRBD1 (6 bases). This CDR3 region has 14 residues. Germline lookup yields CDR1 SGHTA and CDR2 FQGNSA. V lost 5 bases to trimming and J lost 3 bases, with 14 bases between them. The CDR3 loop is CASSPDRLHYEQYF. CDR3 nucleotide sequence: TGTGCCAGCAGCCCCGACAGGCTCCACTACGAGCAGTACTTC.

The chain carries TRBV4-2 and TRBJ2-3, with D tentatively TRBD2 (5 bases). Germline assignment: CDR1 LGHNA and CDR2 YNFKEQ. V gave up 6 bases and J gave up 2 bases, with 15 bases separating them. The CDR3 runs 15 residues. CDR3 nucleotides: TGTGCCAGCAGTCCTGGGAGCGGCTACACAGATACGCAGTATTTT. Its protein product is CASSPGSGYTDTQYF.